The 3 T cell receptor beta chains below were found in one sample sequenced in a study of blood T cell repertoires in COVID-19 (TCRdb year 2020). To prepare the library, the immunoSEQ multiplex PCR assay was applied. The table was pulled from immuneACCESS by TCRdb, which kept in-frame rearrangements only. Such tables lose some clones; where checked, under half of the loss comes from unresolved V genes, and the rest has no known cause. This sample comprises around 240,000 clones, roughly 86% of them detected only once. The top ten hold about 3% of the sample. Sequencing was done on a sample of peripheral blood. These receptors came from a young woman who had recovered from COVID-19.

The J gene is TRBJ2-7, the V gene TRBV7-3, with TRBD1 matching 9 bases. Trimming removed 3 bases from V and 1 base from J; junction bases left unmatched: 1. This CDR3 spans 14 amino acids. CDR1 is SGHTA and CDR2 is FQGTGA in the germline V gene. In DNA form, the CDR3 reads TGTGCCAGCAGCTTGGGGACAGGGTCCTACGAGCAGTACTTC. Amino acid sequence: CASSLGTGSYEQYF.

This clone was observed once. The V gene is TRBV6-5, the J gene TRBJ1-2; 8 nucleotides line up with TRBD1. The V gene end was trimmed by 6 bases and the J gene end by 4 bases; junction bases not matched to a gene: 7. Germline V gene data show CDR1 as MNHEY and CDR2 as SVGAGI. The CDR3 has 14 amino acids. The CDR3 protein is CASSRFDRGYGYTF. The CDR3 nucleotides read TGTGCCAGCAGCCGATTCGACAGGGGCTATGGCTACACCTTC.

The chain uses TRBV15 and TRBJ2-5, with TRBD2 matching over 15 bases. V shed 6 bases, J shed 1 base, and the junction held 3 bases outside the gene matches. The CDR3 sequence is 16 residues long. Germline values: CDR1 LNHNV, CDR2 YYDKDF (reference sequence). The CDR3 reads CATRRTSGGGQETQYF. The CDR3 DNA follows: TGTGCCACCAGGCGGACTAGCGGGGGGGGCCAAGAGACCCAGTACTTC.